The rows below give T cell receptor beta chains drawn from one sample of a study of blood T cells in healthy people across ages. TCRdb independently ran MiXCR on the 5' RACE reads; one entry per CDR3 protein. The sample holds 1.5 million to 1.9 million distinct CDR3 sequences, about 45% seen once. The specimen was blood. Receptors were obtained from a woman between 18 and 29 years old in good health. Each CDR3 is given with its conserved first and last residue. D genes are given only for firm matches. The size of a clone is reported for some rows only, either as once, few or many, or as a class for expanded clones.

D gene: TRBD1
J gene: TRBJ1-5
clone size: .
V gene: TRBV19
CDR3 protein: CASSMTGSWLQPQHF
CDR3 DNA: TGTGCCAGTAGTATGACAGGGTCGTGGCTCCAGCCCCAGCATTTT

D gene: .
J gene: TRBJ2-1
clone size: .
V gene: TRBV7-9
CDR3 protein: CATEDYYNEQFF
CDR3 DNA: TGTGCCACTGAGGACTACTACAATGAGCAGTTCTTC

D gene: .
J gene: TRBJ1-2
clone size: few
V gene: TRBV20-1
CDR3 protein: CSARARENYGYTF
CDR3 DNA: TGCAGTGCCAGAGCCAGGGAGAACTATGGCTACACCTTC

D gene: TRBD1
J gene: TRBJ2-7
clone size: few
V gene: TRBV11-2
CDR3 protein: CASSFPGQVYEQYF
CDR3 DNA: TGTGCCAGCAGCTTTCCGGGACAGGTCTACGAGCAGTACTTC

D gene: TRBD1
J gene: TRBJ2-7
clone size: .
V gene: TRBV4-3
CDR3 protein: CASSQETSGTAYNEQYF
CDR3 DNA: TGCGCCAGCAGCCAAGAAACGTCCGGGACAGCTTACAATGAGCAGTACTTC

D gene: TRBD2
J gene: TRBJ2-7
clone size: .
V gene: TRBV7-2
CDR3 protein: CASSWGGSGIYEQYF
CDR3 DNA: TGTGCCAGCAGCTGGGGGGGGTCAGGGATCTACGAGCAGTACTTC

D gene: .
J gene: TRBJ1-6
clone size: few
V gene: TRBV11-2
CDR3 protein: CASSSGDTNNSPLHF
CDR3 DNA: TGTGCCAGCAGCTCGGGGGACACCAATAATTCACCCCTCCACTTT

D gene: TRBD1
J gene: TRBJ2-1
clone size: .
V gene: TRBV20-1
CDR3 protein: CSAATGTTYEQFF
CDR3 DNA: TGCAGTGCGGCGACAGGGACCACCTACGAGCAGTTCTTC

D gene: .
J gene: TRBJ2-3
clone size: many
V gene: TRBV12-3/TRBV12-4
CDR3 protein: CASGGTDTQYF
CDR3 DNA: TGTGCCAGCGGAGGCACAGATACGCAGTATTTT

D gene: TRBD1
J gene: TRBJ1-1
clone size: few
V gene: TRBV7-9
CDR3 protein: CASSPRTGGEDGRTEAFF
CDR3 DNA: TGTGCCAGCAGTCCGAGGACAGGGGGCGAGGACGGACGCACTGAAGCTTTCTTT

D gene: .
J gene: TRBJ2-7
clone size: many
V gene: TRBV3-1
CDR3 protein: CASSQEHSSEQYF
CDR3 DNA: TGTGCCAGCAGCCAAGAGCACTCCTCCGAGCAGTACTTC

D gene: TRBD2
J gene: TRBJ2-1
clone size: .
V gene: TRBV6-2/TRBV6-3
CDR3 protein: CASSYGAGVIEQFF
CDR3 DNA: TGTGCCAGCAGTTACGGCGCGGGAGTCATTGAGCAGTTCTTC

D gene: .
J gene: TRBJ1-2
clone size: .
V gene: TRBV11-2
CDR3 protein: CASTRGYQGYTF
CDR3 DNA: TGTGCCAGCACCCGAGGGTATCAAGGCTACACCTTC

D gene: TRBD1
J gene: TRBJ1-1
clone size: .
V gene: TRBV4-1
CDR3 protein: CASSHEYGTGAIQDTEAFF
CDR3 DNA: TGCGCCAGCAGCCACGAATATGGGACAGGGGCCATTCAGGACACTGAAGCTTTCTTT

D gene: TRBD2
J gene: TRBJ2-1
clone size: few
V gene: TRBV4-2
CDR3 protein: CASSQESHTSGGIPEQFF
CDR3 DNA: TGTGCCAGCAGCCAGGAGAGCCACACTAGCGGGGGGATCCCTGAGCAGTTCTTC

D gene: .
J gene: TRBJ2-5
clone size: few
V gene: TRBV7-8
CDR3 protein: CASSLVPRGQETQYF
CDR3 DNA: TGTGCCAGCAGCTTAGTCCCGAGGGGCCAAGAGACCCAGTACTTC

D gene: .
J gene: TRBJ2-1
clone size: few
V gene: TRBV12-3/TRBV12-4
CDR3 protein: CASRKQGYNEQFF
CDR3 DNA: TGTGCCAGCAGAAAACAGGGATACAATGAGCAGTTCTTC

D gene: .
J gene: TRBJ2-7
clone size: few
V gene: TRBV7-2
CDR3 protein: CASAGSLIGTYEQYF
CDR3 DNA: TGTGCCAGCGCCGGCTCCCTTATAGGGACCTACGAGCAGTACTTC

D gene: .
J gene: TRBJ1-2
clone size: .
V gene: TRBV6-5
CDR3 protein: CASSSLLGGKGGYTF
CDR3 DNA: TGTGCCAGCAGTTCCCTACTGGGGGGGAAAGGGGGCTACACCTTC

D gene: .
J gene: TRBJ2-3
clone size: .
V gene: TRBV6-5
CDR3 protein: CASRRGWQGTDTQYF
CDR3 DNA: TGTGCCAGCAGGAGGGGGTGGCAGGGCACAGATACGCAGTATTTT

D gene: .
J gene: TRBJ2-2
clone size: .
V gene: TRBV20-1
CDR3 protein: CSARERLASSGELFF
CDR3 DNA: TGCAGTGCTAGAGAGCGCCTAGCTTCTTCAGGGGAGCTGTTTTTT

D gene: TRBD2
J gene: TRBJ2-5
clone size: .
V gene: TRBV20-1
CDR3 protein: CSASNPTSGVASTQYF
CDR3 DNA: TGCAGTGCTAGTAACCCTACTAGCGGGGTGGCCTCGACCCAGTACTTC

D gene: TRBD1
J gene: TRBJ2-7
clone size: .
V gene: TRBV27
CDR3 protein: CASSWTGNYEQYF
CDR3 DNA: TGTGCCAGCAGTTGGACAGGGAACTACGAGCAGTACTTC

D gene: .
J gene: TRBJ1-4
clone size: .
V gene: TRBV6-2/TRBV6-3
CDR3 protein: CASKSHEKLFF
CDR3 DNA: TGTGCCAGCAAATCCCACGAAAAACTGTTTTTT

D gene: .
J gene: TRBJ1-1
clone size: .
V gene: TRBV25-1
CDR3 protein: CASSGGGYTEAFF
CDR3 DNA: TGTGCCAGCAGTGGGGGTGGCTACACTGAAGCTTTCTTT

D gene: TRBD2
J gene: TRBJ2-7
clone size: .
V gene: TRBV7-2
CDR3 protein: CASSLASGTEQYF
CDR3 DNA: TGTGCCAGCAGCTTGGCTAGCGGGACCGAGCAGTACTTC